Each of the 3 T cell receptor beta chains below was sequenced from the same sample in a study of blood T cell repertoires in COVID-19. This table comes from immunoSEQ multiplex PCR, and its TCRdb copy is limited to in-frame clones, with some not included. The sample comprises about 160,000 clones, 87% of which are singletons, and about 3.9% rests with the top ten. Sample: peripheral blood. These receptors all come from an older woman who had recovered from COVID-19.

This chain joins TRBV11-2 and TRBJ1-1; D is undetermined. The V and J ends lost 5 bases and 0 bases respectively, with 13 bases between them. Germline V gene data show CDR1 as SGHAT and CDR2 as FQNNGV. CDR3 length equals 15 residues. The CDR3 loop reads CASSPPFRMNTEAFF. In DNA, the CDR3 is TGTGCCAGCAGCCCGCCCTTCAGGATGAACACTGAAGCTTTCTTT.

The chain recombines TRBV29-1 with TRBJ1-2, with 7 bases aligning to TRBD1. Per the germline V gene, CDR1 is SQVTM and CDR2 is ANQGSEA. CDR3 length: 15 residues. V trimming: 7 bases; J trimming: 5 bases; junction bases outside the gene matches: 16. CDR3 residues: CSADGGGPTPYGYTF. In DNA, the CDR3 is TGCAGCGCAGACGGAGGGGGCCCCACGCCTTATGGCTACACCTTC.

This chain connects TRBV28 to TRBJ1-2; 7 bases map to TRBD1. The germline CDR1 and CDR2 sequences are MDHEN and SYDVKM. J gave up 7 bases and V 3 bases, and 8 bases lay outside the gene matches. The CDR3 totals 14 residues. CDR3 sequence reads: CASSFGGQAFGYTF. The CDR3 DNA is TGTGCCAGCAGTTTTGGAGGACAGGCTTTTGGCTACACCTTC.